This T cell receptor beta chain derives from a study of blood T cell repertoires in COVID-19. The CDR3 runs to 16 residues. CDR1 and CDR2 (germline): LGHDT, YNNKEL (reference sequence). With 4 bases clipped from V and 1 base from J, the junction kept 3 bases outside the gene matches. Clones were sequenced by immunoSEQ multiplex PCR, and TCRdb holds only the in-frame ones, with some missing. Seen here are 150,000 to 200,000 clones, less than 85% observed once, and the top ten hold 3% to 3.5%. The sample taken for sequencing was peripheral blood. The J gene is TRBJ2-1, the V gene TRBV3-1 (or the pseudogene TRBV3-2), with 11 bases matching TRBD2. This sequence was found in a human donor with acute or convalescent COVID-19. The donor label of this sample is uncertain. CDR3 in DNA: TGTGCCAGCAGCCGTAGCGGGGGGGTGTCCTACAATGAGCAGTTCTTC. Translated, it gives CASSRSGGVSYNEQFF.